The TCR beta chain described here comes from a study of blood T cell repertoires in COVID-19 (dated by TCRdb to 2018 to 2021). About the full investigation: Samples covering the acute and convalescent phases of COVID-19 were provided by collaborators in the United States, Italy and Spain. The material from the prospective study consisted of cDNA or gDNA derived from T cells, B-cell-depleted T cells, or PBMCs. A de-identified subject ID, COVID-19 status, age in years and sex were almost always included in the sample metadata. Deeply sampled blood TCRbeta repertoires from subjects exposed to, actively infected with, or recovered from COVID-19 were included in the dataset. A freely available public database, intended as a resource for researchers studying the immune response to SARS-CoV-2, is where the repertoires were released. Where HLA class I and class II types were available, the types were taken from metadata supplied by the sample provider, not from assay-based typing. The samples were drawn from two sources: the first 160 participants of the ongoing ImmuneRACE study, and fewer than 1,500 subjects contributed by 6 global collaborators. Findings and caveats that apply to the study as a whole: The amount of clinical and demographic metadata varied by source and participant and was provided uncurated.

TCRbeta CDR3 regions were amplified from genomic DNA using the immunoSEQ Assay, a bias-controlled multiplex PCR. The authors' analysis ran thus. The number of nucleated cells in each sample was estimated by amplification of reference gene primers within the assay. To quantify the absolute abundance of each unique TCRbeta CDR3 rearrangement, sequence reads were collapsed and filtered. For each sample, productive Simpson clonality was calculated by taking the square root of Simpson's diversity index across productive rearrangements. The table comes from immuneACCESS by way of TCRdb, which keeps in-frame sequences with V and J called. Part of the clones is missing from these tables; in studies checked, under half for an unresolved V gene and the rest for unknown reasons. For V, J and clone size, that table is used; D and trimming come from the DNA. The sample has around 300,000 clones on record, under 90% of them singletons. The ten largest clones represent 0.94% of the sample.

Spanning cysteine to phenylalanine, the CDR3 consists of 14 amino acids. Only the CDR3 region is kept as DNA, spanning 42 bases read in frame from base 1. According to the germline V gene (reference sequence), CDR1 reads LNHNV and CDR2 reads YYDKDF. Trimming leaves V shorter by 5 bases and J shorter by 1 base, with the junction holding 2 bases beyond the gene matches. Samples from volunteer blood donors who had recovered from COVID-19 were contributed by a second Seattle source. Each collaborating institution followed its own protocols to collect whole blood in K2EDTA tubes. Collaborator samples were shipped for TCRbeta analysis as frozen whole blood, isolated PBMCs, or DNA extracted from either sample type. This clone appeared once. It lacks a known antigen. Per-base qualities were not stored, and no clone one base away is much larger.

The sequence links TRBV15 to TRBJ1-1; 9 of the junction bases match TRBD1. The clonotype was recovered from a woman aged 40 to 50 who had recovered from COVID-19. The sample comprised peripheral blood. CDR3 protein: CATSDRGGNTEAFF. The DNA reads TGTGCCACCAGCGACAGGGGGGGGAACACTGAAGCTTTCTTT.